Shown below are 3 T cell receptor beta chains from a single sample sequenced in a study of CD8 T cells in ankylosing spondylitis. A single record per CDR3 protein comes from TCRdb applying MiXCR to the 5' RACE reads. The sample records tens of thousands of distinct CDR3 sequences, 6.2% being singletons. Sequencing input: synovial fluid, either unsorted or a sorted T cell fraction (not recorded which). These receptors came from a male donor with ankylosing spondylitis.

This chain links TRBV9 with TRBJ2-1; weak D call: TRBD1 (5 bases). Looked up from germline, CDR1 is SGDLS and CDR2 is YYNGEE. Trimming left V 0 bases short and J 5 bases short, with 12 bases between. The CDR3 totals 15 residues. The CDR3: CASSVGFGHDNEQFF. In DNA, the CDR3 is TGTGCCAGCAGCGTAGGGTTTGGACATGACAATGAGCAGTTCTTC. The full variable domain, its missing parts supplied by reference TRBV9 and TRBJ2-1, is DSGVTQTPKHLITATGQRVTLRCSPRSGDLSVYWYQQSLDQGLQFLIQYYNGEERAKGNILERFSAQQFPDLHSELNLSSLELGDSALYFCASSVGFGHDNEQFFGPGTRLTVL.

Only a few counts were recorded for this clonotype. Written as DNA, the CDR3 is TGTGCCAGCAGTTTTACACGCGAGCAGTACTTC. This gives the protein CASSFTREQYF. The V gene is TRBV28, the J gene TRBJ2-7, with D hard to call. Germline CDR1 is MDHEN and CDR2 is SYDVKM. The CDR3 runs to 11 residues. Trimming removed 3 bases from V and 6 bases from J, with 6 bases in between. Full variable domain (rest looked up from reference TRBV28 and TRBJ2-7): DVKVTQSSRYLVKRTGEKVFLECVQDMDHENMFWYRQDPGLGLRLIYFSYDVKMKEKGDIPEGYSVSREKKERFSLILESASTNQTSMYLCASSFTREQYFGPGTRLTVT.

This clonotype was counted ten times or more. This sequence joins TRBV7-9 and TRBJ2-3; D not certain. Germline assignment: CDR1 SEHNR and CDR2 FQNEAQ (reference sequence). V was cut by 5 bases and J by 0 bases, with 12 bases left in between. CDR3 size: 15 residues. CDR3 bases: TGTGCCAGCAGCCCTACGGCTAGAAGCACAGATACGCAGTATTTT. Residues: CASSPTARSTDTQYF.